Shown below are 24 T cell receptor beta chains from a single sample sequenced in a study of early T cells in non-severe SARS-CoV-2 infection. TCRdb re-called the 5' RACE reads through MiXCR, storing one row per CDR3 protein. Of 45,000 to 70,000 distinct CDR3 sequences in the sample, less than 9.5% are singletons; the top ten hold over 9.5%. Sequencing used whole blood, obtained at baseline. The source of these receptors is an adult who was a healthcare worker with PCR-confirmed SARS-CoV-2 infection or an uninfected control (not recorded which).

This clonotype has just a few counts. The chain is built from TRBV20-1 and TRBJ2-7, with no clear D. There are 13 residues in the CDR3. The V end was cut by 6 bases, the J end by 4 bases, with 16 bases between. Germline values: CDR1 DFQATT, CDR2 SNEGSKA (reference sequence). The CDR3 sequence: CSATGSVAYEQYF. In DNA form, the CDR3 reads TGCAGTGCCACGGGCTCCGTGGCTTACGAGCAGTACTTC.

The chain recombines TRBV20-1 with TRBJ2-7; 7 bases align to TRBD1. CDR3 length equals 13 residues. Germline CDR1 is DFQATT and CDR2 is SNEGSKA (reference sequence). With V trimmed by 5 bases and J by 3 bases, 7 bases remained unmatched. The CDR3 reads CSAQGEDYYEQYF. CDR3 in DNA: TGCAGTGCTCAGGGGGAAGACTACTACGAGCAGTACTTC.

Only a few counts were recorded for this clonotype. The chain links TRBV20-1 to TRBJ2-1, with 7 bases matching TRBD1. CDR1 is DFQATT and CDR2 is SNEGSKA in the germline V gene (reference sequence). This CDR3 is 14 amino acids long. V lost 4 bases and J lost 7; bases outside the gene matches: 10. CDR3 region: CSAKRQGLENEQFF. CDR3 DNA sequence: TGCAGTGCTAAAAGACAGGGCCTCGAGAATGAGCAGTTCTTC.

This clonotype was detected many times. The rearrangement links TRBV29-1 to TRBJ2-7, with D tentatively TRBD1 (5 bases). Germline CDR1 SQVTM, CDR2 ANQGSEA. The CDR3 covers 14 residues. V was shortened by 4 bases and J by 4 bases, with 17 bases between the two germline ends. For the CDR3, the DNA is TGCAGCGTTGTGAGGCAGGGCCCCCATTACGAGCAGTACTTC. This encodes CSVVRQGPHYEQYF.

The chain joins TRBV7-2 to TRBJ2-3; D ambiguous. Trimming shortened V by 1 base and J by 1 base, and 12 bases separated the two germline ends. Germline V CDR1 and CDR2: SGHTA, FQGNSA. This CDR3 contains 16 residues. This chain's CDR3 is CASSLDNPFGTDTQYF. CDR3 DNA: TGTGCCAGCAGCTTAGATAACCCCTTTGGCACAGATACGCAGTATTTT.

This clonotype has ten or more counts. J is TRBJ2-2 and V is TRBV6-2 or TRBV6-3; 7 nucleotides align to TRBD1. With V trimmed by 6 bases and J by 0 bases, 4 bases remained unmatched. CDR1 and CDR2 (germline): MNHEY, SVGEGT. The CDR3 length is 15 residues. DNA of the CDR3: TGTGCCAGCAGCGAGACAGGGCCGAACACCGGGGAGCTGTTTTTT. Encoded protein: CASSETGPNTGELFF.

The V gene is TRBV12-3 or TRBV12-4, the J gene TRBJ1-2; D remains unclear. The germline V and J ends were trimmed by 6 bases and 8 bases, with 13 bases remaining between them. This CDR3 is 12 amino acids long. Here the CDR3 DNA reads TGTGCCAGCAGCCCTGGCCTGGGCGGCTACACCTTC. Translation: CASSPGLGGYTF.

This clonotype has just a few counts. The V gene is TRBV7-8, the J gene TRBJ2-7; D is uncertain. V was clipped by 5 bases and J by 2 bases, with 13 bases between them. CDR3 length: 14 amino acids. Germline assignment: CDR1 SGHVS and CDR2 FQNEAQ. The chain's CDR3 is CASSLQSGPYEQYF. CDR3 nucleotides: TGTGCCAGCAGCCTCCAGTCGGGTCCCTACGAGCAGTACTTC.

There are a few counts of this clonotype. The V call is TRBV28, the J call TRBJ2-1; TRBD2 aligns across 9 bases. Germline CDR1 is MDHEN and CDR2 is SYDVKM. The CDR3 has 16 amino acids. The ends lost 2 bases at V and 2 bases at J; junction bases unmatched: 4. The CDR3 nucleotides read TGTGCCAGCAGTTTACGACTAGCGGTGACCTACAATGAGCAGTTCTTC. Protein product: CASSLRLAVTYNEQFF.

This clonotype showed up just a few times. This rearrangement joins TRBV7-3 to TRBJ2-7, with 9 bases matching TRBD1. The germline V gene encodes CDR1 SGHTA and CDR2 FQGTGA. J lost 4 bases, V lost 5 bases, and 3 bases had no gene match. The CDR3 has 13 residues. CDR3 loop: CASSATGGYEQYF. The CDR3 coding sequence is TGTGCCAGCAGCGCGACAGGGGGATACGAGCAGTACTTC.

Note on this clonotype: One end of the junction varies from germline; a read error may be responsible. The CDR3 loop reads CASCQTFLLTGELFF. In nucleotides, the CDR3 is TGTGCCAGCTGCCAAACTTTTCTCCTCACCGGGGAGCTGTTTTTT. The chain joins TRBV3-1 to TRBJ2-2; D gene unclear. Germline V gene sequence: CDR1 LGHDT, CDR2 YNNKEL (reference sequence). The CDR3 runs 15 residues.

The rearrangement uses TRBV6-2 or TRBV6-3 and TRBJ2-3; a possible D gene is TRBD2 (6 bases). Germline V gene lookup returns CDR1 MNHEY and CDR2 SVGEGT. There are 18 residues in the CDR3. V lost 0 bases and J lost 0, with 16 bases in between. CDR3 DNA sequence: TGTGCCAGCAGTTACTCGACATTTGGCGGGACTAGCACAGATACGCAGTATTTT. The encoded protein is CASSYSTFGGTSTDTQYF.

In DNA form, the CDR3 reads TGCGCCAGCAGCCAACGAAACTTCGGACTAGCGAGACGCGAGCAGTACTTC. Encoded protein: CASSQRNFGLARREQYF. The chain carries TRBV4-3 and TRBJ2-7; 9 bases line up with TRBD2. The V gene end was trimmed by 2 bases and the J gene end by 6 bases; junction bases not matched to a gene: 14. Looked up from germline, CDR1 is LGHNA and CDR2 is YSLEER. This CDR3 comprises 17 residues.

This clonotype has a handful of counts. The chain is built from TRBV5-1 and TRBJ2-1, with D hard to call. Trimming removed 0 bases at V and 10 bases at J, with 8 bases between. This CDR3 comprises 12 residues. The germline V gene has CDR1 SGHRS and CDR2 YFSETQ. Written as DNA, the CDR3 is TGCGCCAGCAGCTTGGCAGCCGACGAGCAGTTCTTC. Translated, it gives CASSLAADEQFF.

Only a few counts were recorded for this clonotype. CDR3 DNA: TGTGCCAGCAGTGATTCCCGCAGGGAAGGATACTTC. Translating it yields CASSDSRREGYF. V and J are TRBV2 and TRBJ2-7, with a tentative D call TRBD1 (5 bases). V dropped 3 bases and J dropped 13 bases, with 16 bases sitting between them. The germline V gene has CDR1 SNHLY and CDR2 FYNNEI. This CDR3 has 12 amino acids.

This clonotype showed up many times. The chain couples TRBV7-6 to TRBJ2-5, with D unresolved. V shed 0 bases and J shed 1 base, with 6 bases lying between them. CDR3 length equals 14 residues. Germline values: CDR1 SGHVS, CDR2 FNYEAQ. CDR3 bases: TGTGCCAGCAGCTTAGCGGCCGGCCAAGAGACCCAGTACTTC. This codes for CASSLAAGQETQYF.

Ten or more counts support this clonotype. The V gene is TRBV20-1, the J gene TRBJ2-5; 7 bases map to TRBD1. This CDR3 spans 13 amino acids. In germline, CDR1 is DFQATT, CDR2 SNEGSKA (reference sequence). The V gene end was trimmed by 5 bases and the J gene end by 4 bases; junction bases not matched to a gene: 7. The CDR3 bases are TGCAGTGCTGACAGGGACCTAACAGAGACCCAGTACTTC. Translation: CSADRDLTETQYF.

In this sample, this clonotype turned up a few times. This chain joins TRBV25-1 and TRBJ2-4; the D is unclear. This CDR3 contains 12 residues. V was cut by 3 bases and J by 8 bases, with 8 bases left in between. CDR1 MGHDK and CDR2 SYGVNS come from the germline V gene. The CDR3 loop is CASSDPMDIQYF. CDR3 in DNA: TGTGCCAGCAGTGATCCAATGGACATTCAGTACTTC.

CDR3 in DNA: TGTGCCAGCAGCTACCAAGACAACCAAGAGACCCAGTACTTC. Translated: CASSYQDNQETQYF. The V call is TRBV7-2, the J call TRBJ2-5; D not certain. This CDR3 region has 14 residues. The germline V gene encodes CDR1 SGHTA and CDR2 FQGNSA. V lost 4 bases to trimming and J lost 0 bases, with 9 bases between them.

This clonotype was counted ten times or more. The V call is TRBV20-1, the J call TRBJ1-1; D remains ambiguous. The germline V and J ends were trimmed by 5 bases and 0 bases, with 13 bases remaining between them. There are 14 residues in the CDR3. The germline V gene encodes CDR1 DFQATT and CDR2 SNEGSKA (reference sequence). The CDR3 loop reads CSAHRSTLNTEAFF. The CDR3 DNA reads TGCAGTGCTCACCGGTCCACGCTGAACACTGAAGCTTTCTTT.

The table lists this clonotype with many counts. CDR3 loop: CASTRGQDQPQHF. For the CDR3, the DNA is TGTGCCAGTACTCGGGGGCAGGATCAGCCCCAGCATTTT. The chain carries TRBV19 and TRBJ1-5, with a weak D call TRBD1 (6 bases). Germline-derived CDR1 and CDR2 are LNHDA and SQIVND (reference sequence). The CDR3 length is 13 residues. V lost 7 bases to trimming and J lost 5 bases, with 12 bases between them.

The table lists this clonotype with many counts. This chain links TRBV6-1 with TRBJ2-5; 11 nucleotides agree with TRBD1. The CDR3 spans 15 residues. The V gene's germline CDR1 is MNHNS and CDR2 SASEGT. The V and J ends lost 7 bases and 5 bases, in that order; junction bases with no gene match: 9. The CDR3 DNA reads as TGTGCCAGCACCAGGACCGGGACAGGGGGGGAGACCCAGTACTTC. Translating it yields CASTRTGTGGETQYF.

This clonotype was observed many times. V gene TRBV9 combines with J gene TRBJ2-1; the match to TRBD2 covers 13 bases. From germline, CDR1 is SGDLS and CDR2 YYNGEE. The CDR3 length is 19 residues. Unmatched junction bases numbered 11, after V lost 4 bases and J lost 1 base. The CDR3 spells CASSWGLAGSGRSYNEQFF. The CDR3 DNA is TGTGCCAGCAGCTGGGGACTAGCGGGATCGGGCAGATCCTACAATGAGCAGTTCTTC.

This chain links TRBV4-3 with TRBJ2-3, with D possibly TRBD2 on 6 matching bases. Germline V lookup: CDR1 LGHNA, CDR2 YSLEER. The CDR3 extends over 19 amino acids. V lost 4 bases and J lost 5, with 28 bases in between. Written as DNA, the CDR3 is TGCGCCAGCAGCCCCGGCAATATCGGTAGCGGATCCAGGAAAGATACGCAGTATTTT. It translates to CASSPGNIGSGSRKDTQYF.